This TCR beta chain originates from a study of spatial heterogeneity in lung cancer (dated by TCRdb to about 2019). Context from the whole study: More beta-chain than alpha-chain transcripts were consistently detected, likely reflecting higher beta-chain transcript abundance. A strong correlation was found between TCR transcript counts in tumor regions and a T cell transcriptional module score from matched bulk RNA-seq. In the raw uncorrected reads, each unique combination of TCR and UMI appeared more than ten times on average. TCR alpha and beta repertoires were quantitatively compared across multiple tumor regions, matched nontumor lung and blood in non-small cell lung cancer. TCR repertoire features were related to nonsynonymous mutation counts determined by whole-exome sequencing of tumor tissue. At surgery, both alpha and beta chains were TCR-sequenced in 200 to 250 tumor regions, some 64 matched nontumor lung samples and around 50 PBMC samples. What the research found in general, with its limitations: TCR-seq coverage of tumor T cells was estimated to be only approximately 7.3% for alpha chains and 13% to 15% for beta chains. The number of expanded intratumoral alpha and beta TCRs correlated with the tumor nonsynonymous mutation count. Additional single-cell paired TCR alpha and beta sequencing was considered necessary to confirm, at a functional level, the hypothesis that regional TCRs recognize regional mutations. Counts of ubiquitous and regional expanded TCRs correlated with counts of ubiquitous and regional nonsynonymous mutations, respectively.

The sample's time point label is to be understood as: sample taken at primary tumor resection. The donors were more than 65 patients from the lung TRACERx cohort who had early-stage, untreated non-small cell lung cancer. TCR sequencing used whole RNA extracted from tumor and nontumor lung tissue, or from cryopreserved PBMC samples, without cell sorting. A patient was chosen for TCR sequencing only when enough RNA was available from at least two tumor regions. Before being selected, tumor and adjacent nontumor lung specimens were reviewed by a lung pathologist. Libraries were made using 5' RACE. The run used a NextSeq 500. To allow correction of PCR and sequencing errors, the TCR library protocol tagged every TCR cDNA molecule with a unique molecular identifier. Turning to the authors' computational methods: TCR identification, UMI-based error correction and CDR3 extraction were all carried out with Decombinator tools. TCRs above a frequency of 2 per 1,000, corresponding to the top 1% of the tumor frequency distribution, were defined as expanded. Expanded tumor TCRs were classed as regional if statistically deemed absent (corrected P<0.05) from at least one tumor region, otherwise ubiquitous. Rényi diversity was computed with the R vegan package after subsampling each repertoire 100 times to 5,000 TCRs. CDR3 similarity networks were built from amino acid triplet string-kernel similarity, with CDR3s being connected when pairwise similarity was above 0.82. In TCRdb, the public reads were trimmed at Q25 with fastp and aligned with MiXCR, with productive beta chains retained. Every CDR3 protein is listed once, alongside the most common genes and DNA of its rows. The V and J calls come from TCRdb's annotation, not from the publication. The sample data list roughly 3,000 distinct CDR3 sequences, and 27% of these were observed just once. The top ten clonotypes cover about a tenth of the sample.

As to this clonotype: Its antigen remains unidentified. No much larger clonotype is one base removed from it; base qualities were not supplied.

CDR1 and CDR2 are read off the germline V gene (reference sequence) as PRHDT and FYEKMQ. The CDR3 runs 15 amino acids, cysteine and phenylalanine included. The entry retains the CDR3 DNA only, 45 bases that are in frame from base 1. Relative to germline, V is missing 5 bases and J is missing 5 bases, with 11 bases of the junction outside any gene match. The input for sequencing was lung tumor tissue, taken at surgery. Recombination linked TRBV13 to TRBJ2-5, with 7 central nucleotides matching TRBD1. The clonotype comes from a female donor with early-stage non-small cell lung cancer. For the CDR3, the sequence is CASSDLTGSLETQYF. The sequenced DNA is TGTGCCAGCAGCGACCTGACAGGGTCTTTGGAGACCCAGTACTTC.